The 26 T cell receptor beta chains in this list originate from one sample, sequenced in a study of T cells in women clearing cervical HPV infection. The data were produced by immunoSEQ multiplex PCR, yet TCRdb's version contains in-frame clones alone and is incomplete. Here the sample table reports 40,000 to 60,000 clones. Sequenced sample: blood buffy coat. All receptors come from a woman aged 18-70 years with a cervical HPV16 infection that either progressed to CIN3+ or cleared (not recorded which).

Here the CDR3 reads CASSLEGQGYSPLFF. The DNA read from the CDR3 is TGCGCCAGCAGCTTGGAGGGACAGGGCTATTCACCG. V gene TRBV5-1 combines with J gene TRBJ2-2; TRBD1 agrees at 9 bases. The read finishes 3 residues shy of the CDR3 end, and the germline J gene is used to complete it. This CDR3 spans 15 amino acids. Per germline, CDR1 SGHRS and CDR2 YFSETQ.

In regard to this clone: The read ends 3 residues shy of where the CDR3 ends; the end is completed using the germline J gene. V gene TRBV6-2 or TRBV6-3 combines with J gene TRBJ2-7, with D perhaps matching TRBD1 (6 bases). Trimming cost V 2 bases and J 5 bases, with 22 bases left between them. CDR1 is MNHEY and CDR2 is SVGEGT in the germline V gene. This CDR3 has 17 amino acids. The sequenced part of the CDR3 DNA is TGTGCCAGCAGTTACCCGGCGTCGAAGGGGGATATCCACGAG. It specifies CASSYPASKGDIHE. The entire CDR3 sequence reads CASSYPASKGDIHEQYF.

Turning to this clone: The read halts 3 residues ahead of the CDR3 end, with the missing end drawn from the germline J gene. This chain connects TRBV5-1 to TRBJ2-3, with D hard to call. This CDR3 comprises 16 residues. The germline V and J ends were trimmed by 2 bases and 6 bases, with 19 bases remaining between them. The germline gives CDR1 SGHRS, CDR2 YFSETQ. CDR3 sequence: CASSLENYNNGDTQYF. The sequenced CDR3 bases are TGCGCCAGCAGCTTAGAGAACTATAACAATGGGGATACG.

With regard to this clone: The read halts 3 residues ahead of the CDR3 end, with the missing end drawn from the germline J gene. The chain carries TRBV20-1 and TRBJ2-7; D not certain. Trimming took off 0 bases at V and 6 bases at J, with 6 bases between the two ends. The CDR3 totals 11 residues. CDR1 is DFQATT, CDR2 SNEGSKA, per germline (reference sequence). CDR3 amino acids: CSARDPSEQYF. CDR3 bases read: TGCAGTGCTAGAGACCCATCCGAG.

As for this clone: The read ends 3 residues shy of where the CDR3 ends; the end is completed using the germline J gene. The chain joins TRBV14 to TRBJ2-7; tentative D call: TRBD1 (6 bases). The CDR3 extends over 16 amino acids. V lost 2 bases to trimming and J lost 6 bases, with 20 bases between them. Germline V CDR1 and CDR2: SGHDN, FVKESK. The CDR3 region is CASSQRSRQAVGEQYF. The part of the CDR3 DNA that was read is TGTGCCAGCAGCCAAAGGTCTAGACAGGCTGTGGGCGAG.

In the case of this clone: The CDR3 end lies 3 residues beyond the end of the read and is filled in from the germline J gene. J is TRBJ2-2 and V is TRBV19; D unclear. Trimming cost V 2 bases and J 1 base, with 11 bases left between them. The CDR3 covers 16 residues. Germline V gene lookup returns CDR1 LNHDA and CDR2 SQIVND (reference sequence). The CDR3 protein is CASSIILAVNTGELFF. CDR3 DNA (partial): TGTGCCAGTAGTATAATCTTGGCAGTGAACACCGGGGAG.

Comment on this clone: Sequencing ends 3 residues short of the CDR3 end; the germline J gene provides the rest. V and J are TRBV19 and TRBJ2-3; D possibly corresponds to TRBD1 (6 bases). This CDR3 has 16 amino acids. CDR1 and CDR2 from the germline V gene are LNHDA and SQIVND (reference sequence). This chain's CDR3 is CASSIGGRGYNQPQYF. The sequenced part of the CDR3 DNA is TGTGCCAGTAGTATAGGGGGCAGGGGTTACAATCAGCCG.

In regard to this clone: Read coverage stops 3 residues before the CDR3 terminus; the germline J gene supplies the remainder. The chain couples TRBV2 to TRBJ1-4, with 12 bases aligning to TRBD1. The CDR3 sequence is 15 residues long. Germline V CDR1 and CDR2: SNHLY, FYNNEI. The ends lost 2 bases at V and 8 bases at J; junction bases unmatched: 3. The CDR3 DNA, read in part, is TGTGCCAGCAGTGAATACGGGACAGGGGGCGAAAAA. It codes for CASSEYGTGGEK. The whole CDR3 is CASSEYGTGGEKLFF.

Comment on this clone: The CDR3 extends 3 residues past the end of the read, so its final part is completed from the germline J gene. The J gene is TRBJ2-1, the V gene TRBV20-1; possible D gene TRBD2, 5 bases. CDR3 length: 13 amino acids. The germline V gene has CDR1 DFQATT and CDR2 SNEGSKA (reference sequence). V was shortened by 4 bases and J by 8 bases, with 15 bases between the two germline ends. The CDR3 protein is CSAIVTLADEQFF. CDR3 DNA (partial): TGCAGTGCTATAGTGACTCTAGCAGATGAG.

Points on this clone: The read ends 3 residues shy of where the CDR3 ends; the end is completed using the germline J gene. The V and J genes are TRBV29-1 and TRBJ2-7; 9 bases match TRBD1. This CDR3 spans 15 amino acids. Germline assignment: CDR1 SQVTM and CDR2 ANQGSEA. Germline trimming cut 4 bases from V and 0 bases from J; bases unmatched to any gene: 7. CDR3 DNA (partial): TGCAGCGTTGTACCGGGACAGGGACACTCCTACGAG. As protein: CSVVPGQGHSYE. The full CDR3 sequence reads CSVVPGQGHSYEQYF.

In the case of this clone: The CDR3 end falls 3 residues outside the read, so it is completed with the germline J gene. The chain couples TRBV19 to TRBJ2-3; D possibly corresponds to TRBD1 (7 bases). The CDR3 covers 15 residues. CDR1 and CDR2 from the germline V gene are LNHDA and SQIVND (reference sequence). The CDR3 here is CASRREQGRNQPQYF. The covered CDR3 bases are TGTGCCAGTAGGAGGGAACAGGGGAGGAATCAGCCG. The variable domain in full, completed from reference TRBV19 and TRBJ2-3, reads DGGITQSPKYLFRKEGQNVTLSCEQNLNHDAMYWYRQDPGQGLRLIYYSQIVNDFQKGDIAEGYSVSREKKESFPLTVTSAQKNPTAFYLCASRREQGRNQPQYFGPGTRLTVL.

Turning to this clone: Read coverage stops 3 residues before the CDR3 terminus; the germline J gene supplies the remainder. V is TRBV20-1 and J is TRBJ2-5; 7 bases align to TRBD1. The germline CDR1 and CDR2 sequences are DFQATT and SNEGSKA (reference sequence). The CDR3 spans 15 residues. The trim removed 5 bases at V and 7 bases at J, leaving 16 bases unmatched. This CDR3 reads CSAGLTGLASGTQYF. The sequenced CDR3 bases are TGCAGTGCTGGACTGACAGGGTTGGCGAGTGGGACC.

As for this clone: The CDR3 goes on 3 residues after the read ends, and that part is filled in from the germline J gene. V usage is TRBV3-1 (or the pseudogene TRBV3-2) and J usage is TRBJ1-4, with 7 bases that match TRBD1. Germline lookup yields CDR1 LGHDT and CDR2 YNNKEL (reference sequence). The CDR3 is made up of 15 amino acids. The junction had 3 bases not matched to a gene; V was cut back by 3 bases and J by 2 bases. Partial CDR3 DNA: TGTGCCAGCAGCCAGGGGACAGCGACTAATGAAAAA. This codes for CASSQGTATNEK. The whole CDR3 protein reads CASSQGTATNEKLFF.

Note on this clone: Read sequence stops 3 residues before the CDR3 end, and the germline J gene provides the missing end. The chain employs TRBV6-1 and TRBJ2-2; 7 positions match TRBD2. CDR3 length: 14 residues. From germline, CDR1 is MNHNS and CDR2 SASEGT. J gave up 5 bases and V 4 bases, and 4 bases lay outside the gene matches. CDR3 in amino acids: CASSAVSGTGELFF. The part of the CDR3 DNA that was read is TGTGCCAGCAGTGCCGTTAGCGGGACCGGGGAG.

Points on this clone: The CDR3 end is not reached by the read, which stops 3 residues before it; the germline J gene fills it in. This rearrangement joins TRBV7-9 to TRBJ2-4; D not resolved. The CDR3 totals 13 residues. Germline V gives CDR1 SEHNR, CDR2 FQNEAQ (reference sequence). The CDR3 DNA, read in part, is TGTGCCAGCAGCTTTAGAGCGTTCGATGGT. Translating it yields CASSFRAFDG. The full CDR3 sequence reads CASSFRAFDGQYF.

In the case of this clone: The observed sequence ends 3 residues before the CDR3 terminus, with the missing tail filled in from the germline J gene. This chain links TRBV19 with TRBJ2-2, with 9 nucleotides matching TRBD1. The CDR3 length is 16 residues. The J segment lost 1 base and the V segment lost 6 bases, leaving 6 bases of the junction unmatched. Germline loops: CDR1 LNHDA, CDR2 SQIVND (reference sequence). The CDR3 here is CASRWDRAMNTGELFF. The sequenced part of the CDR3 DNA is TGTGCCAGTAGATGGGACAGGGCTATGAACACCGGGGAG.

The DNA read from the CDR3 is TGCAGTGCTCAACTAGCTGCAGGGGGAAACTATGGC. Amino acid sequence: CSAQLAAGGNYG. Given in full, the CDR3 is CSAQLAAGGNYGYTF. The chain couples TRBV20-1 to TRBJ1-2; 7 nucleotides agree with TRBD1. The CDR3 goes on 3 residues after the read ends, and that part is filled in from the germline J gene. Per the germline V gene, CDR1 is DFQATT and CDR2 is SNEGSKA (reference sequence). The V segment lost 5 bases and the J segment 2 bases; nucleotides outside the gene matches: 11. The CDR3 has 15 residues.

For this clone: With the read ending 3 residues before the CDR3 end, the germline J gene is used to fill in that end. The rearrangement uses TRBV29-1 and TRBJ1-1, with D unresolved. V dropped 5 bases and J dropped 2 bases, with 18 bases sitting between them. This CDR3 has 15 residues. Germline V gives CDR1 SQVTM, CDR2 ANQGSEA. CDR3 residues: CSVRVTVMLNTEAFF. The covered CDR3 bases are TGCAGCGTTCGGGTCACGGTCATGTTAAACACTGAA.

On this clone: The read is 3 residues too short to cover the CDR3 end, so that end is filled in from the germline J gene. J is TRBJ1-6 and V is TRBV5-4; the D is unclear. Germline V CDR1 and CDR2: SGHNT, YYREEE (reference sequence). CDR3 length: 12 residues. Trimming took 4 bases from V and 9 from J, leaving 8 bases between them. The DNA read from the CDR3 is TGTGCCAGCAGCGTCGGGTTTTCACCC. This codes for CASSVGFSP. The full CDR3 sequence reads CASSVGFSPLHF.

As concerns this clone: The observed sequence ends 3 residues before the CDR3 terminus, with the missing tail filled in from the germline J gene. This chain links TRBV18 with TRBJ1-2; D not resolved. CDR3 length equals 15 residues. Germline CDR1 and CDR2: KGHSH and LQKENI. Here the CDR3 reads CASSPLQRATDTYTF. Partial CDR3 DNA: TGTGCCAGCTCACCATTACAGCGGGCCACAGATACC.

Comments on this clone: The read halts 3 residues ahead of the CDR3 end, with the missing end drawn from the germline J gene. This chain uses TRBV13 with TRBJ2-7; TRBD2 matches at 7 bases. The CDR3 is 15 amino acids. V dropped 5 bases and J dropped 4; count of bases not matched to a gene: 11. Per germline, CDR1 PRHDT and CDR2 FYEKMQ (reference sequence). The CDR3 reads CASSQSGEGRYEQYF. The sequenced part of the CDR3 DNA is TGTGCCAGCAGCCAAAGCGGGGAGGGCCGGTACGAG.

Comment on this clone: Read sequence stops 3 residues before the CDR3 end, and the germline J gene provides the missing end. The chain recombines TRBV5-3 with TRBJ2-4, with D tentatively TRBD1 (5 bases). TRBV5-3 has ORF status, its function being uncertain. The CDR3 is 11 residues long. Between the trimmed V and J ends, which lost 7 bases and 7 bases, there was a span of 9 bases. CDR3 residues: CARQGSNIQYF. The DNA read from the CDR3 is TGTGCCAGACAGGGTTCGAACATT.

Worth noting for this clone: The DNA ends 3 residues before the CDR3 does, and the rest of the CDR3 is filled in from the germline J gene. The chain carries TRBV10-2 and TRBJ2-2, with TRBD2 identical over 10 bases. Per the germline V gene, CDR1 is WSHSY and CDR2 is SAAADI. This CDR3 contains 16 residues. The junction had 8 bases not matched to a gene; V was cut back by 6 bases and J by 4 bases. Partial CDR3 DNA: TGCGCCAGCAGGGGAGCGGGGGGGCCTGGCACCGGGGAG. Translated: CASRGAGGPGTGE. The full CDR3 protein reads CASRGAGGPGTGELFF.

Concerning this clone itself: The read is 3 residues too short to cover the CDR3 end, so that end is filled in from the germline J gene. The chain links TRBV15 to TRBJ2-5; 10 positions agree with TRBD1. The length of the CDR3 is 15 residues. The J segment lost 4 bases and the V segment lost 0 bases, leaving 2 bases of the junction unmatched. The germline gives CDR1 LNHNV, CDR2 YYDKDF (reference sequence). The CDR3 bases that were read are TGTGCCACCAGCAGAGAGAGGGACAGGGGAGAGACC. It yields the protein CATSRERDRGET. The entire CDR3 sequence reads CATSRERDRGETQYF.

Concerning this clone: The read terminates 3 residues ahead of where the CDR3 ends, so the germline J gene completes it. This sequence joins TRBV5-1 and TRBJ2-2; the D is unclear. The CDR3 totals 17 residues. Germline V gives CDR1 SGHRS, CDR2 YFSETQ. Between the trimmed V and J ends, which lost 1 base and 0 bases, there was a span of 13 bases. The sequenced CDR3 bases are TGCGCCAGCAGCTTGAGCACCACCACCTCGAACACCGGGGAG. Amino acids: CASSLSTTTSNTGE. The CDR3, in full, reads CASSLSTTTSNTGELFF. The full variable domain, its missing parts supplied by reference TRBV5-1 and TRBJ2-2, is KAGVTQTPRYLIKTRGQQVTLSCSPISGHRSVSWYQQTPGQGLQFLFEYFSETQRNKGNFPGRFSGRQFSNSRSEMNVSTLELGDSALYLCASSLSTTTSNTGELFFGEGSRLTVL.

In the case of this clone: Read coverage stops 3 residues before the CDR3 terminus; the germline J gene supplies the remainder. The rearrangement links TRBV29-1 to TRBJ2-7, with a weak D call TRBD1 (5 bases). In germline, CDR1 is SQVTM, CDR2 ANQGSEA. Trimming shortened V by 4 bases and J by 2 bases, and 12 bases separated the two germline ends. There are 13 residues in the CDR3. CDR3 DNA, as far as it was read: TGCAGCGTTGGAACAGGTGGCCCCTACGAG. This gives the protein CSVGTGGPYE. The CDR3 in full is CSVGTGGPYEQYF.